A selection of T cell receptor beta chains follows, all from one sample in a study of human T cells and chemical hapten exposure. TCRdb called the RACE reads again in MiXCR, with one record for every CDR3 protein. This table has some 360,000 distinct CDR3 sequences, roughly 5% appearing once. Sequencing was performed on whole blood, taken in connection with sensitization to the hapten diphenylcyclopropenone (DPC). Every receptor here comes from a woman between 50 and 59 years old with alopecia areata. Some clones in this sample may be carry-over from other donors' samples. Both conserved end residues are part of each CDR3. A D gene is named only where the DNA matches it firmly. Size is omitted from some rows. Given values are once, few, many or a class for expanded clones.

v_gene: TRBV10-3
abundance: few
len: 16
j_gene: TRBJ2-5
d_gene: TRBD2
CDR3aa: CAISPGLAGGKETQYF
CDR3nt: TGTGCCATCAGCCCAGGACTAGCGGGGGGAAAAGAGACCCAGTACTTC

v_gene: TRBV12-3/TRBV12-4
abundance: few
len: 16
j_gene: TRBJ1-5
d_gene: .
CDR3aa: CASSLRGGMSNQPQHF
CDR3nt: TGTGCCAGCAGTTTAAGAGGGGGGATGAGCAATCAGCCCCAGCATTTT

v_gene: TRBV5-4
abundance: .
len: 14
j_gene: TRBJ1-6
d_gene: .
CDR3aa: CASSLELINSPLHF
CDR3nt: TGTGCCAGCAGCTTGGAACTGATTAATTCACCCCTCCACTTT

v_gene: TRBV5-6
abundance: .
len: 18
j_gene: TRBJ1-6
d_gene: TRBD1
CDR3aa: CASSFNSGGGRFNSPLHF
CDR3nt: TGTGCCAGCAGCTTCAACTCCGGAGGGGGCAGGTTTAATTCACCCCTCCACTTT

v_gene: TRBV11-2
abundance: .
len: 13
j_gene: TRBJ2-4
d_gene: .
CDR3aa: CASSLSTENIQYF
CDR3nt: TGTGCCAGCAGCTTAAGCACAGAAAACATTCAGTACTTC

v_gene: TRBV5-1
abundance: many
len: 15
j_gene: TRBJ1-2
d_gene: .
CDR3aa: CASSWGTERGYGYTF
CDR3nt: TGCGCCAGCAGCTGGGGGACGGAGAGGGGCTATGGCTACACCTTC

v_gene: TRBV6-1
abundance: few
len: 16
j_gene: TRBJ2-2
d_gene: TRBD1
CDR3aa: CASSEHGTGGHGELFF
CDR3nt: TGTGCCAGCAGTGAACACGGGACAGGGGGCCACGGGGAGCTGTTTTTT

v_gene: TRBV6-2/TRBV6-3
abundance: many
len: 14
j_gene: TRBJ2-1
d_gene: TRBD2
CDR3aa: CASSQLAGYNEQFF
CDR3nt: TGTGCCAGCAGCCAACTAGCGGGGTACAATGAGCAGTTCTTC

v_gene: TRBV7-9
abundance: .
len: 13
j_gene: TRBJ2-5
d_gene: .
CDR3aa: CASSWGTEETLYF
CDR3nt: TGTGCCAGCAGCTGGGGGACTGAAGAGACCCTGTACTTC

v_gene: TRBV10-2
abundance: many
len: 14
j_gene: TRBJ1-4
d_gene: TRBD1
CDR3aa: CASREGGLNEKLFF
CDR3nt: TGCGCCAGCAGGGAAGGGGGCCTAAATGAAAAACTGTTTTTT

v_gene: TRBV27
abundance: many
len: 13
j_gene: TRBJ2-7
d_gene: .
CDR3aa: CASRAGPHLEQYF
CDR3nt: TGTGCCAGCAGGGCGGGGCCCCACCTCGAGCAGTACTTC

v_gene: TRBV5-6
abundance: .
len: 14
j_gene: TRBJ2-7
d_gene: TRBD1
CDR3aa: CASSWDRGMYEQYF
CDR3nt: TGTGCCAGCAGCTGGGACAGGGGGATGTACGAGCAGTACTTC

v_gene: TRBV3-1
abundance: .
len: 18
j_gene: TRBJ1-3
d_gene: .
CDR3aa: CASSHITLDYPSGNTIYF
CDR3nt: TGTGCCAGCAGCCACATAACGCTGGATTACCCCTCTGGAAACACCATATATTTT

v_gene: TRBV6-6
abundance: few
len: 16
j_gene: TRBJ2-5
d_gene: TRBD2
CDR3aa: CASRALTSGRVETQYF
CDR3nt: TGTGCCAGCAGAGCCTTGACTAGCGGGAGGGTGGAGACCCAGTACTTC

v_gene: TRBV4-1
abundance: many
len: 14
j_gene: TRBJ1-2
d_gene: TRBD1
CDR3aa: CASSPTGVRGGFTF
CDR3nt: TGCGCCAGCAGCCCCACAGGGGTGAGAGGCGGCTTCACCTTC

v_gene: TRBV12-3/TRBV12-4
abundance: many
len: 13
j_gene: TRBJ2-7
d_gene: TRBD2
CDR3aa: CASSYRGGYEQYF
CDR3nt: TGTGCCAGCAGTTATAGGGGAGGGTACGAGCAGTACTTC

v_gene: TRBV5-6
abundance: many
len: 16
j_gene: TRBJ1-5
d_gene: .
CDR3aa: CASSLEAGAGNQPQHF
CDR3nt: TGTGCCAGCAGCTTGGAAGCGGGGGCCGGCAATCAGCCCCAGCATTTT